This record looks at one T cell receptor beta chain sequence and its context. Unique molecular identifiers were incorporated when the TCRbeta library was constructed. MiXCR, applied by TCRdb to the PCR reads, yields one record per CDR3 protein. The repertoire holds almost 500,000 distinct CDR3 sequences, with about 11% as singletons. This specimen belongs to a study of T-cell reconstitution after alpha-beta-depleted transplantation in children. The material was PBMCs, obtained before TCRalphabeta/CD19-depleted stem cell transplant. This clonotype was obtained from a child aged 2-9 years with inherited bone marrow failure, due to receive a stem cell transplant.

CDR3 region: CASSLGLAGDRYF. CDR3 nucleotides: TGCGCCAGCAGCCTAGGACTAGCGGGAGATAGGTACTTC. The rearrangement links TRBV4-1 to TRBJ2-7; TRBD2 agrees at 13 bases. The CDR3 covers 13 residues. Trimming cost V 4 bases and J 12 bases; bases outside gene matches: 6. Germline CDR1 reads MGHRA; CDR2 reads YSYEKL.